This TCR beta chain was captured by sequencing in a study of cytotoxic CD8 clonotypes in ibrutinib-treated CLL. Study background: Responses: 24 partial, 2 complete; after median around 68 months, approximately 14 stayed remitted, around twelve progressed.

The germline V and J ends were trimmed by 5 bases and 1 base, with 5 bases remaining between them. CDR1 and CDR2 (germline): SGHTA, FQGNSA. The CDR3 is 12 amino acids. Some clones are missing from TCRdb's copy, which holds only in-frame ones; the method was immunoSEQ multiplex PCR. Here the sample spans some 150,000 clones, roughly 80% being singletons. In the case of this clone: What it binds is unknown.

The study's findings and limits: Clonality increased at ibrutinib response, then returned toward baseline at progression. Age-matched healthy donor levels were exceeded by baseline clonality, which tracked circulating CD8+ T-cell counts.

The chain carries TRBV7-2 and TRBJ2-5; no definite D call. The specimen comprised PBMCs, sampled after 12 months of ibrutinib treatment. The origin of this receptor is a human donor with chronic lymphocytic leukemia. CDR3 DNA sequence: TGTGCCAGCAGCGTCTCCCAAGAGACCCAGTACTTC. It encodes CASSVSQETQYF.